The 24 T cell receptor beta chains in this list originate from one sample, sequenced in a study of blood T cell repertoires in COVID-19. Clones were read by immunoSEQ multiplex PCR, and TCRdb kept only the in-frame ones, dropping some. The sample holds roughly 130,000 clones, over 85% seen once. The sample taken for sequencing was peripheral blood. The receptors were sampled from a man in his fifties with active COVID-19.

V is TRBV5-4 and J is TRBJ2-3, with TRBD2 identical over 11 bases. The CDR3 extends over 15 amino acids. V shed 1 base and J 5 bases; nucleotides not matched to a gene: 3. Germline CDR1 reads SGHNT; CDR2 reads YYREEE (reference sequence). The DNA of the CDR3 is TGTGCCAGCAGCTTGAGCCTAGCGGGGGGAGATACGCAGTATTTT. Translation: CASSLSLAGGDTQYF.

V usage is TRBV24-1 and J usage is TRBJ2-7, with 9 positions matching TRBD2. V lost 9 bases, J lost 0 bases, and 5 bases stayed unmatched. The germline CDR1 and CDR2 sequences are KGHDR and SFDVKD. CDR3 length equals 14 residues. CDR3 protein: CATFTSGFSYEQYV. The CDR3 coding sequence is TGTGCCACCTTTACTAGCGGGTTCTCCTACGAGCAGTACGTC.

CDR3 sequence: CASSFLGGGGTDTQYF. The CDR3 DNA reads as TGTGCCAGCAGCTTTTTAGGGGGCGGGGGCACAGATACGCAGTATTTT. J is TRBJ2-3 and V is TRBV5-4; D possibly corresponds to TRBD1 (7 bases). Germline V lookup: CDR1 SGHNT, CDR2 YYREEE (reference sequence). This CDR3 region has 16 residues. Trimming left V 2 bases short and J 1 base short, with 14 bases between.

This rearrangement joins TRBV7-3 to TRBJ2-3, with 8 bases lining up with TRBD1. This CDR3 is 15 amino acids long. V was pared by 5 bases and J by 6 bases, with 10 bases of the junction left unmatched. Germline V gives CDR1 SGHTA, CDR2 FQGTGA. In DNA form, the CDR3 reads TGTGCCAGCAGCAAGGTGGGGACAGGTGCCGATACGCAGTATTTT. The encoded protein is CASSKVGTGADTQYF.

CDR3 sequence: CASSSGQGNEKLFF. CDR3 nucleotide sequence: TGTGCCAGCAGCTCAGGACAGGGGAATGAAAAACTGTTTTTT. V and J are TRBV7-8 and TRBJ1-4; 9 nucleotides line up with TRBD1. The germline V gene encodes CDR1 SGHVS and CDR2 FQNEAQ. The J segment lost 5 bases and the V segment lost 4 bases, leaving 2 bases of the junction unmatched. There are 14 residues in the CDR3.

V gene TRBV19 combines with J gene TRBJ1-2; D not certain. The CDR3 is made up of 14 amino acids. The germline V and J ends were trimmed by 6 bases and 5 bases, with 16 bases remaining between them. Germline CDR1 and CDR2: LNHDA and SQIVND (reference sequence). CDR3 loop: CASRTLRGGYGYTF. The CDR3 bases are TGTGCCAGTAGGACACTCCGCGGAGGATATGGCTACACCTTC.

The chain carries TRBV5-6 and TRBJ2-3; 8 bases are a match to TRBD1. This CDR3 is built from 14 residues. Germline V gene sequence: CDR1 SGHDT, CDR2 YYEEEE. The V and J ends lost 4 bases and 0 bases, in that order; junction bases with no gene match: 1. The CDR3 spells CASSRDRSTDTQYF. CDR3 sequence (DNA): TGTGCCAGCAGCCGGGACAGGAGCACAGATACGCAGTATTTT. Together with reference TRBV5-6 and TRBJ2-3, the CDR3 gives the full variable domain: DAGVTQSPTHLIKTRGQQVTLRCSPKSGHDTVSWYQQALGQGPQFIFQYYEEEERQRGNFPDRFSGHQFPNYSSELNVNALLLGDSALYLCASSRDRSTDTQYFGPGTRLTVL.

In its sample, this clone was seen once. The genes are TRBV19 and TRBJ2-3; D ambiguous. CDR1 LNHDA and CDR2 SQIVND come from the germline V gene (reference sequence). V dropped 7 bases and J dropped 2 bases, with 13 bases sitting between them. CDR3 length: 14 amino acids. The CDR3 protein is CASNLGLLTDTQYF. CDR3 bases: TGTGCCAGTAACCTCGGGTTGCTCACAGATACGCAGTATTTT. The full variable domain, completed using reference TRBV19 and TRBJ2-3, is DGGITQSPKYLFRKEGQNVTLSCEQNLNHDAMYWYRQDPGQGLRLIYYSQIVNDFQKGDIAEGYSVSREKKESFPLTVTSAQKNPTAFYLCASNLGLLTDTQYFGPGTRLTVL.

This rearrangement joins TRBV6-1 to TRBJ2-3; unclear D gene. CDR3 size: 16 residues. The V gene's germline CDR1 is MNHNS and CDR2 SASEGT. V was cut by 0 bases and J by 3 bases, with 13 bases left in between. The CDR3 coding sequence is TGTGCCAGCAGTGAAGCTCGCGTACTGCGGACAGATACGCAGTATTTT. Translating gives CASSEARVLRTDTQYF.

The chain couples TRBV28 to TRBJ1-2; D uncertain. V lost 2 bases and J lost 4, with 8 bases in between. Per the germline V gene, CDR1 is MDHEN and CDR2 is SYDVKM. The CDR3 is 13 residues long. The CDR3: CASSLGQFYGYTF. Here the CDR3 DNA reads TGTGCCAGCAGTTTAGGGCAGTTCTATGGCTACACCTTC.

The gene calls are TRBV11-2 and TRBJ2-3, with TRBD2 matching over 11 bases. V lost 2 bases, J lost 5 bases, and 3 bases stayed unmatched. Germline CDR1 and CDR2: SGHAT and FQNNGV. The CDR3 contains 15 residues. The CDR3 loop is CASSLIGTSGDTQYF. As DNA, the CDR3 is TGTGCCAGCAGCTTAATTGGGACTAGCGGAGATACGCAGTATTTT.

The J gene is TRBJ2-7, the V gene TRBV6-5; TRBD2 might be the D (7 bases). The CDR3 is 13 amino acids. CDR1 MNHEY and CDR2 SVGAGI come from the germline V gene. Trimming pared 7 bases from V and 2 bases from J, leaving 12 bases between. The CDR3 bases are TGTGCCAGCATCACGGGGGGCCCCTACGAGCAGTACTTC. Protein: CASITGGPYEQYF.

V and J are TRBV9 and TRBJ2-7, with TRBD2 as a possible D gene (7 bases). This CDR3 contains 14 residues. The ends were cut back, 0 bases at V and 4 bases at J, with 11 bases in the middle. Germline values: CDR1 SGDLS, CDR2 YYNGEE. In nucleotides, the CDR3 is TGTGCCAGCAGCGTAGGGGCGGGGGCGTACGAGCAGTACTTC. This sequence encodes CASSVGAGAYEQYF. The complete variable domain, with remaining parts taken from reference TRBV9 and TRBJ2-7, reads DSGVTQTPKHLITATGQRVTLRCSPRSGDLSVYWYQQSLDQGLQFLIQYYNGEERAKGNILERFSAQQFPDLHSELNLSSLELGDSALYFCASSVGAGAYEQYFGPGTRLTVT.

CDR3 nucleotides: TGTGCCAGCACCCCCGGAAGCGGGGGCTACGAGCAGTACTTC. It is translated as CASTPGSGGYEQYF. The genes are TRBV6-5 and TRBJ2-7, with TRBD2 matching over 8 bases. CDR1 is MNHEY, CDR2 SVGAGI, per germline. The CDR3 is 14 amino acids. The V gene end was trimmed by 7 bases and the J gene end by 3 bases; junction bases not matched to a gene: 8.

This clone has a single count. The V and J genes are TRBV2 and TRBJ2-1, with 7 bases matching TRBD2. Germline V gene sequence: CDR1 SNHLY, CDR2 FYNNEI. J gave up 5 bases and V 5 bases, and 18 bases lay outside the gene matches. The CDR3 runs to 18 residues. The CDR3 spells CASSQLEREGRGNNEQFF. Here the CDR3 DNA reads TGTGCCAGCAGTCAGTTAGAAAGAGAAGGGAGGGGAAACAATGAGCAGTTCTTC.

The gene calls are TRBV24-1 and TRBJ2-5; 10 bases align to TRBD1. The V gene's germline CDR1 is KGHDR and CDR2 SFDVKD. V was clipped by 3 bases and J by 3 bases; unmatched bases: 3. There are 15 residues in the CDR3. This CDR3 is CATSDPGTGEETQYF. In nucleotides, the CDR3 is TGTGCCACCAGTGATCCGGGGACAGGGGAAGAGACCCAGTACTTC.

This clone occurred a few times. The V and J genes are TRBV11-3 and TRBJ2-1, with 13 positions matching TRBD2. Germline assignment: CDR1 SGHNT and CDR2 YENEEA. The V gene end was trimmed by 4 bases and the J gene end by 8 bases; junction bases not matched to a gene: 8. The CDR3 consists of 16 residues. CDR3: CASSSLGLAGDHEQFF. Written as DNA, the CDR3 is TGTGCCAGCAGCTCCCTCGGACTAGCGGGAGACCATGAGCAGTTCTTC. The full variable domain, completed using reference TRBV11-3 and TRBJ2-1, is EAGVVQSPRYKIIEKKQPVAFWCNPISGHNTLYWYLQNLGQGPELLIRYENEEAVDDSQLPKDRFSAERLKGVDSTLKIQPAELGDSAVYLCASSSLGLAGDHEQFFGPGTRLTVL.

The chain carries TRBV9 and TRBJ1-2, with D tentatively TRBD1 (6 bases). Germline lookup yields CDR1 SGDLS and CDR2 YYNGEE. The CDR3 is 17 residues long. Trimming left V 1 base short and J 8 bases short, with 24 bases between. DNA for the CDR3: TGTGCCAGCAGCGTATATAGGGACATTCGGGGGGCCTGGGGCTACACCTTC. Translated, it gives CASSVYRDIRGAWGYTF.

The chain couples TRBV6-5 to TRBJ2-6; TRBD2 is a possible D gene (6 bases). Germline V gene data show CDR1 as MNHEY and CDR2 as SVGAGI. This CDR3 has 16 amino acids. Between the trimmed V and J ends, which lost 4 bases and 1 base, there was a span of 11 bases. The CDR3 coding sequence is TGTGCCAGCAGTTCCCGACTAGTTTCTGGGGCCAACGTCCTGACTTTC. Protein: CASSSRLVSGANVLTF.

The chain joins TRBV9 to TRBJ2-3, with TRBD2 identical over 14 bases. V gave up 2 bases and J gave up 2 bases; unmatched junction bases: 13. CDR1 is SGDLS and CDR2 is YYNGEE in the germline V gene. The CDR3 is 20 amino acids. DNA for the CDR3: TGTGCCAGCAGCGTGAAGCCGGGACTAGCGGGAGTTTGGGACACAGATACGCAGTATTTT. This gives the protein CASSVKPGLAGVWDTDTQYF.

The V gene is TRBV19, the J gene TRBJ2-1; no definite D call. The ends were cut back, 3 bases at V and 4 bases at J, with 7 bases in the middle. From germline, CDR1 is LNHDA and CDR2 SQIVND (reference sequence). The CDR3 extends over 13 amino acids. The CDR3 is CASSIPGYNEQFF. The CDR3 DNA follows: TGTGCCAGTAGTATCCCCGGTTACAATGAGCAGTTCTTC.

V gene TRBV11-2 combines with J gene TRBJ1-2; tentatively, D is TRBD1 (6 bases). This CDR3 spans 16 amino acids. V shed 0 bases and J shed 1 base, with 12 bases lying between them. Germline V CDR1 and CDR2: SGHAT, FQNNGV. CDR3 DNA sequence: TGTGCCAGCAGCTTAGAGGTGGACAGTTTTAACTATGGCTACACCTTC. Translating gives CASSLEVDSFNYGYTF.

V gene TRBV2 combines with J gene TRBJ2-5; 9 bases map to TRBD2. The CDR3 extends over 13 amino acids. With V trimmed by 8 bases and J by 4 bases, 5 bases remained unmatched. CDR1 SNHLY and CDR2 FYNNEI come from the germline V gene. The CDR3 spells CASLAGVGETQYF. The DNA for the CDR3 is TGTGCCAGCTTAGCGGGAGTGGGAGAGACCCAGTACTTC.

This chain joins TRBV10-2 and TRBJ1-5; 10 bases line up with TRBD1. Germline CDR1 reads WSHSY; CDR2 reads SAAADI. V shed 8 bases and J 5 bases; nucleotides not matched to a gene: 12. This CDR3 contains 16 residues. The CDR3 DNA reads TGCGCCAGCTCAAAAGGGGACAGGGGTACCCATCAGCCCCAGCATTTT. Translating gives CASSKGDRGTHQPQHF.